One T cell receptor beta chain is described in this entry. Its specific antigen is unknown. No base qualities exist here, and no much larger clone lies one base off it. From a lookup of the germline V gene, CDR1 and CDR2 are MDHEN and SYDVKM. The junction shows trimming of 5 bases on V and 0 bases on J, and the gene matches do not reach 3 bases of it. From the cysteine through the phenylalanine, the CDR3 covers 14 amino acids. Here the CDR3 DNA is all that survives: 42 bases in frame from base 1. This sample is drawn from a study of regulatory T cells in long-lasting Graves disease listed by TCRdb under 2021. With respect to the entire study: In the newly diagnosed Graves' disease group, patients had been taking antithyroid drugs for less than 3 months. This study used TCR sequencing and RNA sequencing of peripheral blood to compare persistent Graves' disease patients against newly diagnosed Graves' disease patients. A total of around 35 samples were covered by TCR sequencing, comprising some 13 persistent and around 20 newly diagnosed Graves' disease patients. The study took place in China and was registered as a clinical trial.

Paper-wide results and their limitations: Peripheral blood alone was examined, since thyroid tissue, which constituted the primary lesion, could not be accessed. Persistent disease showed preferential use of TRBV28, TRBJ1-2 and TRBJ2-5, whereas newly diagnosed disease favored TRBV20-1 and TRBJ2-1. Persistent Graves' disease patients showed lower TCR Shannon entropy and fewer highly expanded clones than newly diagnosed patients, suggesting clonal expansion. Only the TCR beta chain was sequenced and analyzed. As a limitation, the authors acknowledged that the small sample size may reduce accuracy. A larger number of public clonotypes was shared among persistent patients (around 2,700) than among newly diagnosed patients (roughly 1,000).

According to the study, the label for this sample's time point signals: newly diagnosed GD, antithyroid drugs for less than 3 months. For both TCR sequencing and RNA sequencing, RNA was extracted from PBMCs in TRIzol. The diagnosis of Graves' disease was made according to American Thyroid Association guidelines. Recruitment of patients was carried out at an endocrinology department in Xi'an, China. From each patient, around 9 milliliters of peripheral blood was collected into an EDTA anticoagulant tube. Ficoll Paque Plus density gradient separation was used to isolate PBMCs, and no additional T cell sorting was done. An Agilent 2100 Bioanalyzer and agarose gel were used to assess RNA quality, and a NanoDrop 2000 was used to measure RNA concentration. Libraries were constructed by multiplex PCR. The run used an Illumina HiSeq 4000. CDR3 regions were amplified by Arm-PCR with iRepertoire HTBI primers to construct TCR beta libraries. Gel purification was performed on PCR products prior to sequencing. On the study's bioinformatics: Gene usage analysis of CDR3 amino acid clonotypes used the 55 to 80 TRBV and more than 13 TRBJ segments found across samples. COPE and FqMerger were used to merge the filtered high-quality paired reads into contigs. BLAST was used to align contigs to IMGT TRBV, TRBD and TRBJ reference genes, with CDR3 defined following IMGT. Any clonotype with a frequency above 0.1% was classified as a highly expanded clone. Shannon entropy served as the measure of repertoire diversity, while the Gini coefficient captured V-J evenness. A clonotype found in more than one individual was treated as public. The public reads were quality trimmed at Q25 with fastp and then assembled into clones with MiXCR by TCRdb, keeping productive beta chains. Entries that share a CDR3 protein sequence are merged under the most common genes and DNA. TCRdb assigned the V and J calls; the authors' analysis was not used. The sample contains fewer than 650,000 distinct CDR3 sequences, about 15% of them found a single time. Around 18% of the sample is in the top ten clones.

The data also belong to a second study, concerning T cells in Graves' hyperthyroidism and ophthalmopathy. From the second report: A patient counted as having stable Graves' hyperthyroidism if no progression to ophthalmopathy occurred over 18 months of follow-up. The hyperthyroidism patients were between 18 and 65 years old and newly diagnosed, with a disease duration of less than 2 months. Any patient with an uncontrolled infection, another autoimmune disease, pregnancy or lactation was excluded. Clinical symptoms, serum thyroxine and TRAb, thyroid ultrasound, and orbital computed tomography formed the basis for the diagnoses. The first round of RT-PCR for the TCR CDR3 was performed with the HTBI primer set and the Qiagen OneStep RT-PCR kit. Most expanded thyroid clonotypes (frequency above 0.001) were also detected in blood, a finding suggesting that blood repertoires may reflect thyroid immune responses. A model built on a 13 V-J signature distinguished ophthalmopathy from stable hyperthyroidism, reaching around 88% sensitivity and approximately 83% specificity in cross-validation and 80%/75% in testing. In validation, progression to ophthalmopathy was predicted by the model with almost 71% sensitivity and nearly 75% specificity, a median of about 6 months before onset. TCR V-J signatures able to tell the groups apart were searched for in a discovery cohort of around 95 patients, of whom 40 to 45 had Graves' ophthalmopathy and 57 had stable Graves' hyperthyroidism. Whether ophthalmopathy could be predicted prospectively was tested in an independent validation cohort made up of under 20 hyperthyroidism patients plus 17 patients who later progressed to ophthalmopathy. The 100 or so discovery patients were randomly split 7:3 into training and test sets. Thyroid tissue and blood T-cell repertoires from six or seven Graves' hyperthyroidism patients were also compared in the study. After sampling, hyperthyroidism patients received methimazole starting at 30 mg daily, and ophthalmopathy patients received high-dose intravenous methylprednisolone. The libraries were constructed in a second round of multiplex PCR and then size-selected and purified. Libraries were sequenced paired-end with 100 bp reads on an Illumina HiSeq2000. SOAPnuke was used to process the raw data, removing reads that contained adapters or uncalled bases, had a mean Phred below 15, or lacked an exact match to the constant primer or identifier. COPE v1.2.5 was used to merge the high-quality paired reads, and each unique nucleotide sequence was defined as a clonotype. MiTCR v1.1 was used to align the clonotypes against IMGT TRBV, TRBD and TRBJ reference segments. The analysis included only V-J combinations with a frequency above 0.0001, which together covered approximately 99% of the repertoires. The TCS score was defined as the ratio of F50 (clonal expansion) to E x V (chaos), calculated using BLOSUM62-based TCRdist between CDR3 peptides within each V-J. Welch's t-statistics and random forest reduced around 510 V-J features to 10 to 15, which were used in a naive Bayes classifier (R e1071). No statistical method was used to fix the sample size in advance, and group allocation was not hidden from the investigators. TCR Vbeta CDR3 sequencing of 135 peripheral blood samples (around 45 ophthalmopathy, approximately 80 hyperthyroidism and around 17 progressor patients) is reported in the paper.

The sequence is built from TRBV28 and TRBJ2-7, with 8 junctional bases fitting TRBD1. The sequence was collected from a young woman with Graves disease. Donor details come from another sample of the same person, matched by shared clones. This specimen was peripheral blood mononuclear cells (PBMCs), taken at new diagnosis, from a patient treated with antithyroid drugs. The CDR3 sequence is CASSLGQASYEQYF. In nucleotides, the sequence is TGTGCCAGCAGTCTGGGACAGGCCTCCTACGAGCAGTACTTC.